These 24 T cell receptor beta chains were all obtained from the same sample, sequenced in a study of post-analysis software for immune sequencing data. Researchers reported that TCR beta cDNA libraries carried unique molecular identifiers. TCRdb reprocessed the PCR reads via MiXCR and lists one record per CDR3 protein. The data hold hundreds of thousands of distinct CDR3 sequences, with roughly 30% observed a single time. Overall study findings and caveats: Four or five TRBV segments were significantly more frequent in patients than in controls. TRBV5-6, TRBV5-1 and TRBV20-1 were among these segments.

Their target antigens are unknown. Sequencing was carried out using blood. These receptors were taken from a girl between 5 and 17 years old with multiple sclerosis.

This clonotype was found a few times. The chain has TRBV6-1 and TRBJ2-1, with TRBD2 identical over 15 bases. The CDR3 totals 18 residues. Germline CDR1 is MNHNS and CDR2 is SASEGT. Trimming took 5 bases from V and 13 from J; bases not matched to a gene: 18. DNA of the CDR3: TGTGCCAGCAGTCGCCCGGGACTAGCGGGAGGTGGATTGGGGACCCAGTTCTTC. It translates to CASSRPGLAGGGLGTQFF.

The chain carries TRBV2 and TRBJ2-3; weak D call: TRBD2 (5 bases). V was shortened by 2 bases and J by 3 bases, with 9 bases between the two germline ends. Germline CDR1 and CDR2: SNHLY and FYNNEI. The CDR3 totals 14 residues. CDR3 nucleotides: TGTGCCAGCAGTGAATTCCGGGGTACAGATACGCAGTATTTT. Translated: CASSEFRGTDTQYF.

The V gene is TRBV28, the J gene TRBJ1-2, with D hard to call. The V gene's germline CDR1 is MDHEN and CDR2 SYDVKM. Trimming took 2 bases from V and 11 from J, leaving 12 bases between them. This CDR3 region has 12 residues. CDR3 residues: CASSLRKYRYTF. DNA of the CDR3: TGTGCCAGCAGTTTACGGAAATATCGGTACACCTTC.

This clonotype was detected a few times. The V and J genes are TRBV7-2 and TRBJ1-2; a possible D gene is TRBD1 (5 bases). CDR1 and CDR2 (germline): SGHTA, FQGNSA. The CDR3 runs to 10 residues. V dropped 11 bases and J dropped 8 bases, with 12 bases sitting between them. The CDR3 bases are TGTGCCTATTCGGGGCGAGGCTACACCTTC. Its translation: CAYSGRGYTF.

This clonotype has more than one count but fewer than ten. The chain employs TRBV20-1 and TRBJ2-1; possible D gene TRBD1, 6 bases. Between the trimmed V and J ends, which lost 6 bases and 8 bases, there was a span of 14 bases. Germline V gives CDR1 DFQATT, CDR2 SNEGSKA (reference sequence). CDR3 length equals 12 residues. Written as DNA, the CDR3 is TGCAGTGCGGACACAGGGATCGATGAGCAGTTCTTC. It encodes CSADTGIDEQFF.

This rearrangement joins TRBV2 to TRBJ2-1; the D is unclear. V was clipped by 3 bases and J by 4 bases, with 10 bases between them. Germline values: CDR1 SNHLY, CDR2 FYNNEI. CDR3 size: 14 residues. In DNA, the CDR3 is TGTGCCAGCAGTGAGGGATTGTTTTACAATGAGCAGTTCTTC. Translating gives CASSEGLFYNEQFF.

Regarding this clonotype: This may come from a read error, since a much larger clone is one base off. This chain joins TRBV29-1 and TRBJ2-5; D is uncertain. Germline V gene data show CDR1 as SQVTM and CDR2 as ANQGSEA. This CDR3 region has 12 residues. Trimming cost V 7 bases and J 1 base, with 10 bases left between them. The CDR3 DNA is TGCAGCGGTTGCCCGAGCCAAGAGACCCAGTACTTC. Protein product: CSGCPSQETQYF. Based on the CDR3 plus reference TRBV29-1 and TRBJ2-5, the full variable domain is SAVISQKPSRDICQRGTSLTIQCQVDSQVTMMFWYRQQPGQSLTLIATANQGSEATYESGFVIDKFPISRPNLTFSTLTVSNMSPEDSSIYLCSGCPSQETQYFGPGTRLLVL.

The CDR3 region has the DNA TGTGCCAGCAGCTTATGGCCCCAAAGCGGGAGGACGAACACCGGGGAGCTGTTTTTT. As protein: CASSLWPQSGRTNTGELFF. The chain combines TRBV11-2 with TRBJ2-2; 9 bases map to TRBD2. V trimming: 2 bases; J trimming: 0 bases; junction bases outside the gene matches: 10. Germline V gene sequence: CDR1 SGHAT, CDR2 FQNNGV. The CDR3 runs to 19 residues.

A few counts support this clonotype. V gene TRBV28 combines with J gene TRBJ1-2, with D unclear. V was pared by 6 bases and J by 7 bases, with 6 bases between. The CDR3 consists of 10 residues. Per germline, CDR1 MDHEN and CDR2 SYDVKM. CDR3 DNA: TGTGCCAGCAGGGCCTCTGGCTACACCTTC. This sequence encodes CASRASGYTF.

The rearrangement links TRBV20-1 to TRBJ2-1; 9 bases fit TRBD1. Trimming took 8 bases from V and 6 from J; bases not matched to a gene: 8. CDR3 length equals 13 residues. Germline loops: CDR1 DFQATT, CDR2 SNEGSKA (reference sequence). The CDR3 loop is CSLRDRDPNEQFF. The CDR3 coding sequence is TGCAGTCTGCGGGACAGGGATCCCAATGAGCAGTTCTTC.

This clonotype was recorded many times. The gene calls are TRBV4-3 and TRBJ2-7; D possibly corresponds to TRBD1 (6 bases). Germline loops: CDR1 LGHNA, CDR2 YSLEER. This CDR3 has 14 amino acids. The germline V and J ends were trimmed by 8 bases and 4 bases, with 18 bases remaining between them. The CDR3 DNA reads TGCGCCAGCTCGATACGGACAGAAACTTACGAGCAGTACTTC. This sequence encodes CASSIRTETYEQYF.

This clonotype was detected a few times. V gene TRBV6-5 combines with J gene TRBJ1-2; D is ambiguous. The V and J ends lost 0 bases and 0 bases respectively, with 8 bases between them. This CDR3 region has 15 residues. The germline gives CDR1 MNHEY, CDR2 SVGAGI. CDR3 residues: CASSYSRGANYGYTF. Written as DNA, the CDR3 is TGTGCCAGCAGTTACTCGAGAGGTGCTAACTATGGCTACACCTTC.

Only a few counts were recorded for this clonotype. V gene TRBV4-3 combines with J gene TRBJ1-4; D gene unclear. The CDR3 sequence is 14 residues long. The germline V gene encodes CDR1 LGHNA and CDR2 YSLEER. The V gene lost 2 bases and the J gene lost 2 bases, with 6 bases spanning the gap. The CDR3 DNA is TGCGCCAGCAGCCAACGGCGGACTAATGAAAAACTGTTTTTT. Its translation: CASSQRRTNEKLFF.

This clonotype has more than one count but fewer than ten. The rearrangement joins TRBV10-3 to TRBJ1-6; possibly TRBD1 for D (5 bases). The V end was cut by 2 bases, the J end by 7 bases, with 9 bases between. The germline CDR1 and CDR2 sequences are ENHRY and SYGVKD. The CDR3 has 14 residues. CDR3 nucleotides: TGTGCCATCAGTGAGCGGGGGGGGAATTCACCCCTCCACTTT. Translation gives CAISERGGNSPLHF.

J is TRBJ2-5 and V is TRBV4-1; TRBD2 agrees at 8 bases. The germline V gene encodes CDR1 MGHRA and CDR2 YSYEKL. The CDR3 spans 17 residues. Unmatched junction bases numbered 6, after V lost 0 bases and J lost 0 bases. The CDR3 is CASSQDGGGGYQETQYF. CDR3 DNA sequence: TGCGCCAGCAGCCAAGATGGGGGCGGGGGGTACCAAGAGACCCAGTACTTC.

The CDR3 region has the DNA TGCGCCAGCAGTGAGTCGACTCAGGCTGGCGGGAACACCGGGGAGCTGTTTTTT. Translated: CASSESTQAGGNTGELFF. This chain links TRBV10-1 with TRBJ2-2, with D unclear. Germline V gene data show CDR1 as WNHNN and CDR2 as SYGVQD (reference sequence). V lost 0 bases and J lost 1, with 15 bases in between. The CDR3 is made up of 18 amino acids.

This chain uses TRBV28 with TRBJ2-1; 15 bases match TRBD2. The V gene end was trimmed by 5 bases and the J gene end by 3 bases; junction bases not matched to a gene: 5. Germline V gene lookup returns CDR1 MDHEN and CDR2 SYDVKM. This CDR3 is 17 amino acids long. CDR3 sequence: CASSPGGLAGGYNEQFF. In nucleotides, the CDR3 is TGTGCCAGCAGTCCAGGGGGACTAGCGGGGGGCTACAATGAGCAGTTCTTC.

This clonotype has a handful of counts. The V call is TRBV28, the J call TRBJ2-6; 8 nucleotides agree with TRBD2. CDR1 and CDR2 (germline): MDHEN, SYDVKM. This CDR3 contains 18 residues. V lost 1 base to trimming and J lost 4 bases; unmatched junction nucleotides: 9. The CDR3 region is CASSLYLAGGGGANVLTF. The CDR3 DNA sequence: TGTGCCAGCAGTTTATACCTAGCGGGTGGGGGCGGGGCCAACGTCCTGACTTTC.

This clonotype was seen a few times. The chain employs TRBV12-3 or TRBV12-4 and TRBJ1-2, with D uncertain. This CDR3 spans 14 amino acids. With 6 bases removed from V and 3 bases from J, the gap between germline ends came to 14 bases. The CDR3 nucleotides read TGTGCCAGCAGACCTCCGGCAGCCCACTATGGCTACACCTTC. Translating it yields CASRPPAAHYGYTF.

The rearrangement links TRBV20-1 to TRBJ2-3, with a weak D call TRBD2 (5 bases). Germline V lookup: CDR1 DFQATT, CDR2 SNEGSKA (reference sequence). This CDR3 contains 16 residues. Trimming took 3 bases from V and 0 from J, leaving 16 bases between them. In DNA form, the CDR3 reads TGCAGTGCTAGCTTATGGAGCGGCACTAGCACAGATACGCAGTATTTT. Its translation is CSASLWSGTSTDTQYF.

V and J are TRBV7-2 and TRBJ1-3; no clear D. Germline loops: CDR1 SGHTA, CDR2 FQGNSA. V shed 3 bases and J shed 5 bases, with 5 bases lying between them. The CDR3 consists of 12 residues. The CDR3 region is CASSFDRNTIYF. The CDR3 DNA is TGTGCCAGCAGCTTCGATCGAAACACCATATATTTT.

The chain recombines TRBV12-3 or TRBV12-4 with TRBJ1-5; no reliable D call. V dropped 6 bases and J dropped 5 bases, with 14 bases sitting between them. The CDR3 runs 14 residues. The CDR3 loop is CASSPTTRDQPQHF. In DNA form, the CDR3 reads TGTGCCAGCAGCCCCACCACACGGGATCAGCCCCAGCATTTT.

The gene calls are TRBV6-2 or TRBV6-3 and TRBJ2-7, with 13 positions matching TRBD2. With V trimmed by 6 bases and J by 0 bases, 14 bases remained unmatched. The CDR3 has 19 residues. Germline-derived CDR1 and CDR2 are MNHEY and SVGEGT. The CDR3 protein is CASRPGTVRTSGSSYEQYF. In nucleotides, the CDR3 is TGTGCCAGCAGACCCGGGACAGTCCGGACTAGCGGGAGCTCCTACGAGCAGTACTTC.

The sample holds many counts of this clonotype. The chain couples TRBV29-1 to TRBJ2-1; perhaps TRBD2 as D (6 bases). The CDR3 is 12 residues long. Germline-derived CDR1 and CDR2 are SQVTM and ANQGSEA. In nucleotides, the CDR3 is TGCACCGGGGGTAGGGCAGGCAATGAGCAGTTCTTC. This translates into CTGGRAGNEQFF.